This T cell receptor beta chain was sequenced during a study of blood T cells in healthy people across ages. The study's findings and limits: Versus aged donors, long-lived donors had higher diversity and more naive CD4+ cells. As age increased, TCR beta diversity per million T cells fell in a roughly linear fashion.

Together with a sample-barcoded 5' primer, a J-beta primer mix was included in a second PCR lasting about 7 to 11 cycles. TCRdb processed the 5' RACE reads anew with MiXCR; each CDR3 protein has one entry. Here the sample spans 1,800,000 or so distinct CDR3 sequences, roughly two fifths being singletons. In germline, CDR1 is DFQATT, CDR2 SNEGSKA (reference sequence). This CDR3 is 10 amino acids long. As to this clonotype: Its antigen is not known.

The sequence came from a human donor in good health. The chain carries TRBV20-1 and TRBJ1-4, with D unresolved. The sequencing input was blood. CDR3 DNA: TGCAGCCCTCGGAGTGAAAAACTGTTTTTT. It specifies CSPRSEKLFF.